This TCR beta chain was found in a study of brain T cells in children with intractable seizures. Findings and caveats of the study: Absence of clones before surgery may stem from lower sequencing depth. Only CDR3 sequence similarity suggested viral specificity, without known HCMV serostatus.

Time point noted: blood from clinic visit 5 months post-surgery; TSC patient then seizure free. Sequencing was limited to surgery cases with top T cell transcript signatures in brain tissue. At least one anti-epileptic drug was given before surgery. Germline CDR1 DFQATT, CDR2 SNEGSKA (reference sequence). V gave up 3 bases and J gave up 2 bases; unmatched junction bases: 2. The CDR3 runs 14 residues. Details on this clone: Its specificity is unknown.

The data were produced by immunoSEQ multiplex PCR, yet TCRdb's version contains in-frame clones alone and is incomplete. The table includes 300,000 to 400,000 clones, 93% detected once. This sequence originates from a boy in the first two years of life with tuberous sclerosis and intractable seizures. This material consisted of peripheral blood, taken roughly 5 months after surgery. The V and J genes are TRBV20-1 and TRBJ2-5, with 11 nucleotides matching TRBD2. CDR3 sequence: CSASTSGRQETQYF. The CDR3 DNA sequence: TGCAGTGCTAGTACTAGCGGGAGACAAGAGACCCAGTACTTC.